This T cell receptor beta chain was identified during a study of shared clonotypes between healthy human individuals. V lost 1 base and J 0 bases, leaving 7 bases between the germline ends. The CDR3 totals 14 residues. CDR1 and CDR2 from the germline V gene are MGHRA and YSYEKL. Naive CD8 cells lacked CD45RO, underwent positive selection for CCR7 and left out terminally differentiated effector memory CD45RA+ cells. Evenly divided among several immunoSEQ plates was the genomic DNA of each subset. Produced via immunoSEQ multiplex PCR; TCRdb's table is partial and in-frame only. The sample contains roughly 2 million clones, about 94% of which appear only once. Study-wide results and caveats: In general, naive subsets displayed greater estimated richness than memory subsets did. Compared with clonotypes that all four donors shared, non-shared clonotypes had lower generation probabilities. With several donors compared, around 5% of naive CD4 clonotypes were shared.

Turning to this clone: Its specificity is not known. Other DNA sequences in the sample encode the same CDR3.

The TCR originated in a man aged 18-30 years in good health. Material for sequencing was naive CD8+ T cells sorted from blood. The chain recombines TRBV4-1 with TRBJ2-7; possible D gene TRBD2, 5 bases. The CDR3, as DNA: TGCGCCAGCAGCCAAGCGGGGTACTCCTACGAGCAGTACTTC. Its translation is CASSQAGYSYEQYF.